This TCR beta chain was identified during a study of T cells in localized non-small cell lung cancer. From germline, CDR1 is KGHSH and CDR2 LQKENI. The CDR3 contains 13 residues. V gave up 5 bases and J gave up 8 bases, with 13 bases separating them. TCRdb's table, derived via immunoSEQ multiplex PCR, lists solely in-frame clones and lacks some. The repertoire has approximately 34,000 clones, 93% of them found once; the top ten carry 7.9%. The source material was peripheral blood, sampled before any cancer treatment. The TCR originated in an older female donor with stage I lung adenocarcinoma. The rearrangement joins TRBV18 to TRBJ1-3, with unresolved D. This CDR3 reads CASSFDRRDTIYF. In DNA, the CDR3 is TGTGCCAGCTCATTTGACCGCCGCGACACCATATATTTT.